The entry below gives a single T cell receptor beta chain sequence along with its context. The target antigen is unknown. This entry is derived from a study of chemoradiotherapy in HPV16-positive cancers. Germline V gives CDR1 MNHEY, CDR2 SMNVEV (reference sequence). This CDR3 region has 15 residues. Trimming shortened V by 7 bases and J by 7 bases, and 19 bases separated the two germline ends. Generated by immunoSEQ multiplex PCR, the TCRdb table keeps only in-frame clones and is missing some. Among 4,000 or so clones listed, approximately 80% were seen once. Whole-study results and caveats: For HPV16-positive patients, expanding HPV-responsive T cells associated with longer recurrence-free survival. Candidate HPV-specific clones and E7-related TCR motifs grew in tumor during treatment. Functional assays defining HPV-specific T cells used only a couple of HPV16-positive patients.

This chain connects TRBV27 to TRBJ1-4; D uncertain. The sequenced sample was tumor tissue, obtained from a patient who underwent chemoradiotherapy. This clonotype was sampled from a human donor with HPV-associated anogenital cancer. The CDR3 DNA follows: TGTGCCAGCACGCTATCTTGGGAGGTTGGTGAAAAACTGTTTTTT. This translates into CASTLSWEVGEKLFF.